This TCR beta chain was sequenced in a study of cytomegalovirus exposure and HLA in healthy donors. Study findings and constraints: Around 160 TCR beta chains were listed as cytomegalovirus-associated.

Vbeta (60) and Jbeta (13) primers were used in the PCR. Repertoires were generated with immunoSEQ multiplex PCR, while TCRdb's copy carries only in-frame clones and drops some. The sample is made up of approximately 110,000 clones, and the top ten hold around 2.7% of it. The CDR3 has 15 residues. V lost 6 bases to trimming and J lost 4 bases; unmatched junction nucleotides: 6. Germline V gene data show CDR1 as MDHEN and CDR2 as SYDVKM. In regard to this clone: Its specificity is unknown.

The clonotype was recovered from a man in his thirties or forties in good health and CMV-seronegative. The chain couples TRBV28 to TRBJ2-1, with TRBD2 identical over 10 bases. Specimen: PBMCs. CDR3 sequence (DNA): TGTGCCAGCAGCCCTAGCGGGAGTTCATACAATGAGCAGTTCTTC. It specifies CASSPSGSSYNEQFF.